A selection of T cell receptor beta chains follows, all from one sample in a study of CD8+ T cells in alopecia areata. Data came from immunoSEQ multiplex PCR; TCRdb stores just in-frame clones and leaves some out. The sample carries some 130,000 clones, 45% to 65% recorded once. This specimen was CD4+ T cells sorted from blood, taken at week 0. These receptors originate from a human donor with alopecia areata. The CDR3 runs from the conserved cysteine through the conserved F or W. The D gene is left open where the match is weak. Size values are once, few and many counts, or a class for expanded clones, and some rows have none.

J	V	size	D	CDR3	DNA
TRBJ1-4	TRBV7-2	few	.	CASSLSWISNEKLFF	TGTGCCAGCAGCTTATCATGGATATCAAATGAAAAACTGTTTTTT
TRBJ2-3	TRBV28	.	.	CASSLGQGETDTQYF	TGTGCCAGCAGTTTGGGCCAGGGAGAAACAGATACGCAGTATTTT
TRBJ1-2	TRBV19	.	.	CASSILSRTNYGYTF	TGTGCCAGTAGTATACTCTCCAGGACAAACTATGGCTACACCTTC
TRBJ1-1	TRBV5-1	.	TRBD1	CASSSDRDTEAFF	TGCGCCAGCAGCTCGGACAGGGATACTGAAGCTTTCTTT
TRBJ2-6	TRBV5-1	.	.	CASSPDTSGANVLTF	TGCGCCAGCAGCCCCGACACTTCTGGGGCCAACGTCCTGACTTTC
TRBJ2-7	TRBV29-1	few	.	CSVGQDYEQYF	TGCAGCGTTGGACAGGACTACGAGCAGTACTTC
TRBJ2-1	TRBV4-3	.	TRBD2	CASSPAGGRYNEQFF	TGCGCCAGCAGCCCAGCGGGAGGGCGCTACAATGAGCAGTTCTTC
TRBJ2-2	TRBV2	.	.	CASSVQGSAGTGELFF	TGTGCCAGCAGTGTTCAGGGTTCGGCAGGCACCGGGGAGCTGTTTTTT
TRBJ2-7	TRBV4-3	.	.	CASSQGVLSYEQYF	TGCGCCAGCAGCCAAGGGGTACTATCCTACGAGCAGTACTTC
TRBJ2-7	TRBV29-1	few	TRBD1	CSVGDRDYEQYF	TGCAGCGTTGGGGACAGGGATTACGAGCAGTACTTC
TRBJ2-2	TRBV7-8	.	TRBD2	CASSPPGVAGVTGELFF	TGTGCCAGCAGCCCTCCAGGAGTAGCGGGAGTCACCGGGGAGCTGTTTTTT
TRBJ1-5	TRBV30	.	.	CAWSRGSNQPQHF	TGTGCCTGGAGTAGGGGTAGCAATCAGCCCCAGCATTTT
TRBJ2-7	TRBV25-1	.	.	CASSGPLRSSYEQYF	TGTGCCAGCAGCGGACCTCTGCGGAGCTCCTACGAGCAGTACTTC
TRBJ2-1	TRBV7-2	few	TRBD2	CASSSRLADSYNEQFF	TGTGCCAGCAGCTCGAGACTAGCGGACTCCTACAATGAGCAGTTCTTC
TRBJ1-2	TRBV2	.	.	CASRSLGINYGYTF	TGTGCCAGCAGATCACTCGGGATTAACTATGGCTACACCTTC
TRBJ2-6	TRBV18	few	.	CASSPGANVLTF	TGTGCCAGCTCACCAGGGGCCAACGTCCTGACTTTC
TRBJ2-3	TRBV7-8	.	TRBD2	CASSLVGLGLGTDTQYF	TGTGCCAGCAGCTTAGTGGGGCTGGGACTAGGCACAGATACGCAGTATTTT
TRBJ2-1	TRBV9	.	.	CASSGLGGEQFF	TGTGCCAGCAGCGGGCTGGGGGGTGAGCAGTTCTTC
TRBJ2-5	TRBV5-4	.	TRBD2	CASSRLAGDETQYF	TGTGCCAGCAGCCGACTAGCGGGAGATGAGACCCAGTACTTC
TRBJ1-4	TRBV6-6	.	.	CASSRSGANEKLFF	TGTGCCAGCAGCAGGTCAGGGGCTAATGAAAAACTGTTTTTT
TRBJ1-3	TRBV4-2	.	.	CASSQDLNFGIYF	TGTGCCAGCAGCCAAGATTTGAATTTCGGGATATATTTT
TRBJ1-2	TRBV7-2	few	.	CASSLKGDGYTF	TGTGCCAGCAGCTTAAAGGGGGACGGCTACACCTTC
TRBJ1-2	TRBV6-5	.	TRBD1	CASSYSTGDGYTF	TGTGCCAGCAGTTACTCGACAGGGGACGGCTACACCTTC
TRBJ1-1	TRBV4-3	.	TRBD1	CASSRRGTGNTEAFF	TGCGCCAGCAGCCGCCGAGGGACAGGGAACACTGAAGCTTTCTTT
TRBJ2-4	TRBV19	.	.	CASSKGYQNIQYF	TGTGCCAGTAGTAAGGGGTACCAAAACATTCAGTACTTC
TRBJ1-2	TRBV29-1	few	.	CSVEAPGGAEANYGYTF	TGCAGCGTTGAAGCCCCGGGAGGGGCTGAAGCTAACTATGGCTACACCTTC
TRBJ1-2	TRBV6-5	.	TRBD1	CASSSSPGTVGGYTF	TGTGCCAGCAGTAGCTCCCCAGGGACAGTGGGTGGCTACACCTTC
TRBJ1-1	TRBV13	.	.	CASSLQVVDLTEAFF	TGTGCCAGCAGCTTACAGGTCGTTGATCTGACTGAAGCTTTCTTT
TRBJ2-3	TRBV6-6	few	TRBD1	CAMHRGPATQYF	TGTGCCATGCACAGGGGGCCCGCGACGCAGTATTTT
TRBJ2-6	TRBV7-3	few	.	CASSTGANVLTF	TGTGCCAGCAGCACTGGGGCCAACGTCCTGACTTTC
TRBJ2-2	TRBV4-3	once	.	CASSPRSGRLNTGELFF	TGCGCCAGCAGCCCCCGTAGCGGCCGCCTGAACACCGGGGAGCTGTTTTTT
TRBJ1-4	TRBV18	.	TRBD1	CASSFRGQGTANEKLFF	TGTGCCAGCTCCTTCCGGGGACAGGGGACGGCTAATGAAAAACTGTTTTTT
TRBJ1-4	TRBV4-1	.	.	CASSQEEKLFF	TGCGCCAGCAGCCAAGAGGAAAAACTGTTTTTT
TRBJ2-7	TRBV11-2	few	.	CASRWTASYEQYF	TGTGCCAGCAGGTGGACAGCCTCCTACGAGCAGTACTTC
TRBJ2-5	TRBV13	once	TRBD1	CASSLSLGQGAIETQYF	TGTGCCAGCAGCTTAAGCCTTGGACAGGGGGCCATAGAGACCCAGTACTTC
TRBJ1-5	TRBV6-6	once	.	CASSTVAGVGNQPQHF	TGTGCCAGCAGTACGGTGGCTGGCGTTGGGAATCAGCCCCAGCATTTT
TRBJ1-2	TRBV6-5	.	.	CASRTVTGDYGYTF	TGTGCCAGCAGGACAGTGACCGGGGACTATGGCTACACCTTC
TRBJ2-5	TRBV6-6	few	.	CASSYSGRETQYF	TGTGCCAGCAGTTATTCAGGGCGAGAGACCCAGTACTTC
TRBJ1-5	TRBV27	.	TRBD1	CASRGQGVSNQPQHF	TGTGCCAGCAGGGGACAGGGGGTTAGCAATCAGCCCCAGCATTTT
TRBJ2-6	TRBV2	.	.	CASSEGNSGANVLTF	TGTGCCAGCAGTGAGGGTAACTCTGGGGCCAACGTCCTGACTTTC
TRBJ1-1	TRBV7-2	few	.	CASSLVGGANTEAFF	TGTGCCAGCAGCTTAGTTGGGGGCGCGAACACTGAAGCTTTCTTT
TRBJ2-4	TRBV29-1	.	TRBD1	CSARNGDRLENIQYF	TGCAGCGCCCGAAACGGGGACAGGCTGGAAAACATTCAGTACTTC
TRBJ2-6	TRBV5-6	.	.	CASSLEGAGANVLTF	TGTGCCAGCAGCTTGGAGGGGGCTGGGGCCAACGTCCTGACTTTC
TRBJ2-3	TRBV5-1	.	.	CASSRSGPDTQYF	TGCGCCAGCAGCCGTTCAGGGCCAGATACGCAGTATTTT
TRBJ1-5	TRBV27	.	.	CASRKLGSNQPQHF	TGTGCCAGCAGAAAGCTGGGGAGCAATCAGCCCCAGCATTTT
TRBJ2-5	TRBV18	.	.	CASSPPQGQETQYF	TGTGCCAGCTCACCACCCCAGGGGCAAGAGACCCAGTACTTC
TRBJ1-1	TRBV6-5	.	.	CASSYQGFPEAFF	TGTGCCAGCAGTTACCAGGGTTTCCCTGAAGCTTTCTTT
TRBJ1-1	TRBV7-2	few	.	CASSLGTQPNTEAFF	TGTGCCAGCAGCTTAGGAACACAACCGAACACTGAAGCTTTCTTT
TRBJ2-7	TRBV16	.	.	CASNSGNEQYF	TGTGCCAGCAACTCGGGAAACGAGCAGTACTTC